Following are 2 T cell receptor beta chains from one sample sequenced in a study of T cell responses to AZD1222 COVID-19 vaccine. Assay: immunoSEQ multiplex PCR; the TCRdb copy retains only in-frame clones and omits some. Among about 140,000 clones, 85% to 95% were seen once, and the ten largest hold roughly 3.6%. This material consisted of peripheral blood, taken 28 days after the second AZD1222 dose. These TCRs come from an adult who received the AZD1222 COVID-19 vaccine.

This rearrangement joins TRBV2 to TRBJ2-5; D is ambiguous. V dropped 3 bases and J dropped 5 bases, with 4 bases sitting between them. CDR1 is SNHLY and CDR2 is FYNNEI in the germline V gene. There are 11 residues in the CDR3. The CDR3 here is CASSEEETQYF. CDR3 nucleotides: TGTGCCAGCAGTGAGGAGGAGACCCAGTACTTC.

CDR3 coding DNA: TGTGCCAGCAGCCTGGGGACTAGCGGGCGCTTACGGAGCTCCTACAATGAGCAGTTCTTC. Translating it yields CASSLGTSGRLRSSYNEQFF. The gene calls are TRBV14 and TRBJ2-1, with 12 nucleotides matching TRBD2. Germline V gene lookup returns CDR1 SGHDN and CDR2 FVKESK. CDR3 length equals 20 residues. With 4 bases clipped from V and 0 bases from J, the junction kept 13 bases outside the gene matches. Full variable domain (missing parts from reference TRBV14 and TRBJ2-1): EAGVTQFPSHSVIEKGQTVTLRCDPISGHDNLYWYRRVMGKEIKFLLHFVKESKQDESGMPNNRFLAERTGGTYSTLKVQPAELEDSGVYFCASSLGTSGRLRSSYNEQFFGPGTRLTVL.